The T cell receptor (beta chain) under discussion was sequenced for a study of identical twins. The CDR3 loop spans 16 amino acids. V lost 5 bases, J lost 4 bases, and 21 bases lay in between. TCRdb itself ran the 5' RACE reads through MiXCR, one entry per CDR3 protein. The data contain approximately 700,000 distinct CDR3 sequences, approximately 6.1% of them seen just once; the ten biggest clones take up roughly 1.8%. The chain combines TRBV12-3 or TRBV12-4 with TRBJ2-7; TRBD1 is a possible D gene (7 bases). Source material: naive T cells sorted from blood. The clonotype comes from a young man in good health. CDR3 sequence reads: CASSPRGSAGTYEQYF. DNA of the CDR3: TGTGCCAGCAGTCCCAGGGGGAGCGCGGGGACATACGAGCAGTACTTC.